Below, 30 T cell receptor beta chains from the same sample are listed, as sequenced in a study of blood T cell repertoires in COVID-19 (dated by TCRdb to the early 2020s). Libraries came from the immunoSEQ multiplex PCR assay. Drawn from immuneACCESS, this table holds only the in-frame rearrangements with V and J called that TCRdb kept. Clones are partly lost; checked studies trace under half to an unresolved V gene and leave the rest unexplained. Present in this sample are under 250,000 clones, roughly 90% of which were seen just once. 0.75% to 1% of the sample is held by the ten biggest clonotypes. The sequenced sample was peripheral blood. The receptors stem from a man aged 55 to 70 with COVID-19, enrolled during active disease.

The chain combines TRBV12-3 or TRBV12-4 with TRBJ2-1; a weak D match, TRBD1 (5 bases). V lost 6 bases and J lost 6, with 9 bases in between. The CDR3 covers 12 residues. CDR3 protein: CASRGHVNEQFF. The CDR3 region has the DNA TGTGCCAGCAGAGGACACGTCAATGAGCAGTTCTTC.

The CDR3: CASSFAGRANYGYTF. CDR3 DNA: TGTGCCAGCAGCTTTGCGGGCAGAGCTAACTATGGCTACACCTTC. The chain recombines TRBV5-5 with TRBJ1-2; no definite D call. Trimming left V 2 bases short and J 0 bases short, with 11 bases between. CDR3 length equals 15 residues. Germline V gene sequence: CDR1 SGHKS, CDR2 YYEKEE (reference sequence).

The V gene is TRBV9, the J gene TRBJ2-2; D gene uncertain. Trimming cost V 4 bases and J 4 bases, with 11 bases left between them. The CDR3 is 14 amino acids. CDR1 and CDR2 (germline): SGDLS, YYNGEE. CDR3 protein: CASSPRWATGELFF. The CDR3 nucleotides read TGTGCCAGCAGCCCCCGATGGGCCACCGGGGAGCTGTTTTTT.

CDR3 coding DNA: TGTGCCAGCAGCCCTCCTGGGACAGGTGGCTACACCTTC. This sequence encodes CASSPPGTGGYTF. The rearrangement joins TRBV7-2 to TRBJ1-2, with TRBD1 matching over 8 bases. CDR3 length: 13 amino acids. V gave up 5 bases and J gave up 7 bases; unmatched junction bases: 6. The germline V gene encodes CDR1 SGHTA and CDR2 FQGNSA.

The chain employs TRBV2 and TRBJ2-7; the match to TRBD1 covers 8 bases. The CDR3 covers 13 residues. Germline CDR1 reads SNHLY; CDR2 reads FYNNEI. The J segment lost 0 bases and the V segment lost 11 bases, leaving 6 bases of the junction unmatched. The CDR3 region has the DNA TGTGCCGTCGGACAGGGCCTCTCCTACGAGCAGTACTTC. This encodes CAVGQGLSYEQYF.

The V gene is TRBV30, the J gene TRBJ2-1; D is perhaps TRBD2 (6 bases). The CDR3 has 14 residues. Germline V gene data show CDR1 as GTSNPN and CDR2 as SVGIG (reference sequence). The V end lost 0 bases, the J end lost 8 bases, and 14 bases lay between the germline ends. The CDR3 DNA reads TGTGCCTGGAGTGTACTGAGCGGGTTTGATGAGCAGTTCTTC. Its protein is CAWSVLSGFDEQFF.

The rearrangement links TRBV6-5 to TRBJ1-2; D perhaps matches TRBD1 (6 bases). V lost 6 bases, J lost 4 bases, and 12 bases lay in between. The CDR3 totals 13 residues. The germline V gene encodes CDR1 MNHEY and CDR2 SVGAGI. CDR3 sequence reads: CASSLDSLYGYTF. The CDR3 DNA follows: TGTGCCAGCAGCCTGGACAGCCTCTATGGCTACACCTTC.

This sequence joins TRBV28 and TRBJ2-1; TRBD1 is a possible D gene (5 bases). The V end lost 6 bases, the J end lost 0 bases, and 24 bases lay between the germline ends. In germline, CDR1 is MDHEN, CDR2 SYDVKM. The CDR3 has 19 amino acids. CDR3 sequence: CASRPSGHEKPISYNEQFF. Here the CDR3 DNA reads TGTGCCAGCAGACCCTCTGGACACGAGAAACCCATCTCCTACAATGAGCAGTTCTTC.

The V gene is TRBV7-3, the J gene TRBJ2-3; 8 bases are shared with TRBD2. CDR1 and CDR2 (germline): SGHTA, FQGTGA. Unmatched junction bases numbered 11, after V lost 5 bases and J lost 4 bases. The CDR3 totals 16 residues. CDR3 nucleotide sequence: TGTGCCAGCAGCCCCCTAGCGGGTATAGGTGCAGATACGCAGTATTTT. It translates to CASSPLAGIGADTQYF.

This chain connects TRBV4-1 to TRBJ2-7, with 15 bases identical to TRBD2. Trimming removed 5 bases from V and 7 bases from J; junction bases left unmatched: 9. The CDR3 spans 16 residues. Germline CDR1 is MGHRA and CDR2 is YSYEKL. The CDR3 region has the DNA TGCGCCAGCAGCTTCTGGACTAGCGGGGGGGCAAATGAGCAGTACTTC. Translation: CASSFWTSGGANEQYF.

Here the CDR3 DNA reads TGTGCCAGCAGCTTCCGGGACAGCTATAATGAAAAACTGTTTTTT. As protein: CASSFRDSYNEKLFF. This chain uses TRBV5-4 with TRBJ1-4; TRBD1 matches at 7 bases. This CDR3 contains 15 residues. Germline CDR1 reads SGHNT; CDR2 reads YYREEE (reference sequence). The ends lost 2 bases at V and 4 bases at J; junction bases unmatched: 5. Based on the CDR3 plus reference TRBV5-4 and TRBJ1-4, the full variable domain is ETGVTQSPTHLIKTRGQQVTLRCSSQSGHNTVSWYQQALGQGPQFIFQYYREEENGRGNFPPRFSGLQFPNYSSELNVNALELDDSALYLCASSFRDSYNEKLFFGSGTQLSVL.

V and J are TRBV27 and TRBJ2-7, with D possibly matching TRBD2 (5 bases). The CDR3 totals 15 residues. CDR1 and CDR2 (germline): MNHEY, SMNVEV (reference sequence). Trimming stripped 4 bases from V and 2 bases from J, with 15 bases between. CDR3 loop: CASSSPGIPTYEQYF. CDR3 bases: TGTGCCAGCAGTTCGCCCGGGATCCCGACCTACGAGCAGTACTTC.

J is TRBJ1-5 and V is TRBV7-8, with a weak D call TRBD1 (5 bases). The CDR3 runs 17 residues. Trimming removed 2 bases at V and 0 bases at J, with 14 bases between. Germline lookup yields CDR1 SGHVS and CDR2 FQNEAQ. CDR3 DNA sequence: TGTGCCAGCAGCTTATCCGCAGGGTTAATTAGCAATCAGCCCCAGCATTTT. It yields the protein CASSLSAGLISNQPQHF.

The V gene is TRBV5-1, the J gene TRBJ2-7, with a tentative D call TRBD1 (5 bases). The CDR3 sequence is 13 residues long. Germline-derived CDR1 and CDR2 are SGHRS and YFSETQ. Trimming shortened V by 4 bases and J by 10 bases, and 18 bases separated the two germline ends. The CDR3 reads CASSPDTLGAQYF. CDR3 coding DNA: TGCGCCAGCAGCCCGGACACCCTTGGGGCCCAGTACTTC.

On this clone: One end of the junction does not line up with germline, which may come from a read error. V usage is TRBV2 and J usage is TRBJ2-5; maybe TRBD1 (6 bases). Germline-derived CDR1 and CDR2 are SNHLY and FYNNEI. The CDR3 is made up of 15 amino acids. The CDR3: CASSESGQPQGTQYF. The CDR3 DNA sequence: TGTGCCAGCAGTGAATCGGGACAACCCCAAGGGACCCAGTACTTC.

V gene TRBV10-3 combines with J gene TRBJ1-1, with a weak D call TRBD1 (6 bases). This CDR3 is built from 13 residues. Germline V gene data show CDR1 as ENHRY and CDR2 as SYGVKD. V lost 0 bases and J 10 bases, leaving 12 bases between the germline ends. In DNA form, the CDR3 reads TGTGCCATCAGTGAGTCGAACCGGGACACAGCTTTCTTT. It is translated as CAISESNRDTAFF.

This clone appeared a single time. The rearrangement uses TRBV7-3 and TRBJ2-5; TRBD2 aligns across 9 bases. J was trimmed by 6 bases and V by 5 bases; bases with no gene match: 10. Germline loops: CDR1 SGHTA, CDR2 FQGTGA. This CDR3 region has 15 residues. CDR3 DNA: TGTGCCAGCAGCCCGGGGGCGGGAGGGGGAAAGACCCAGTACTTC. Its protein product is CASSPGAGGGKTQYF.

This chain uses TRBV19 with TRBJ1-1; 9 bases agree with TRBD1. V was clipped by 3 bases and J by 8 bases; unmatched bases: 10. There are 15 residues in the CDR3. CDR1 is LNHDA and CDR2 is SQIVND in the germline V gene (reference sequence). This chain's CDR3 is CASSIGVTGGGEAFF. The DNA for the CDR3 is TGTGCCAGTAGTATTGGCGTGACAGGGGGAGGAGAAGCTTTCTTT.

The chain has TRBV5-4 and TRBJ2-1, with D possibly matching TRBD1 (6 bases). Trimming left V 3 bases short and J 2 bases short, with 12 bases between. The V gene's germline CDR1 is SGHNT and CDR2 YYREEE (reference sequence). The CDR3 extends over 15 amino acids. The CDR3 DNA sequence: TGTGCCAGCAGCTGGGGGCCAGGGGCCTACAATGAGCAGTTCTTC. This translates into CASSWGPGAYNEQFF.

The rearrangement joins TRBV15 to TRBJ2-1; D unresolved. Trimming removed 5 bases at V and 4 bases at J, with 9 bases between. Germline CDR1 LNHNV, CDR2 YYDKDF (reference sequence). CDR3 size: 13 residues. CDR3: CATSPGRYNEQFF. CDR3 in DNA: TGTGCCACCAGCCCCGGCAGGTACAATGAGCAGTTCTTC.

The chain recombines TRBV7-9 with TRBJ2-1; no clear D. CDR1 is SEHNR and CDR2 is FQNEAQ in the germline V gene (reference sequence). Trimming removed 1 base from V and 9 bases from J, with 22 bases in between. The CDR3 has 17 amino acids. The CDR3 sequence is CASSLGWRWQKHGEQFF. The CDR3, as DNA: TGTGCCAGCAGCTTAGGGTGGCGGTGGCAGAAGCACGGTGAGCAGTTCTTC.

The V and J genes are TRBV7-9 and TRBJ1-1; TRBD1 might be the D (5 bases). The V end lost 4 bases, the J end lost 3 bases, and 15 bases lay between the germline ends. Germline V gene lookup returns CDR1 SEHNR and CDR2 FQNEAQ (reference sequence). The CDR3 is 15 amino acids. CDR3 amino acids: CASSSTRGRDTEAFF. The CDR3 DNA reads as TGTGCCAGCAGCTCGACGCGGGGCAGGGACACTGAAGCTTTCTTT.

The chain recombines TRBV10-2 with TRBJ1-2; the match to TRBD1 covers 7 bases. This CDR3 has 14 amino acids. Losses at the gene ends were 8 bases for V and 0 bases for J; bases not matched to a gene: 6. CDR1 is WSHSY, CDR2 SAAADI, per germline. The CDR3 DNA follows: TGCGCCAGCGGGACCAGGGGGGCTAACTATGGCTACACCTTC. It is translated as CASGTRGANYGYTF.

The chain has TRBV19 and TRBJ1-5, with 7 bases matching TRBD1. With 8 bases clipped from V and 5 bases from J, the junction kept 9 bases outside the gene matches. The germline V gene has CDR1 LNHDA and CDR2 SQIVND (reference sequence). The CDR3 sequence is 14 residues long. The CDR3 nucleotides read TGTGCCAGTGCCTCCACTGACAGGGATCAGCCCCAGCATTTT. It specifies CASASTDRDQPQHF.

This clone was detected only a few times. The chain employs TRBV3-1 (or the pseudogene TRBV3-2) and TRBJ2-7, with D possibly matching TRBD2 (6 bases). Per germline, CDR1 LGHDT and CDR2 YNNKEL (reference sequence). V was shortened by 1 base and J by 6 bases, with 13 bases between the two germline ends. CDR3 length equals 14 residues. CDR3 nucleotides: TGTGCCAGCAGCCAAGTGGGGGGTTTGGGCGAGCAGTACTTC. Protein sequence: CASSQVGGLGEQYF.

The rearrangement joins TRBV20-1 to TRBJ2-1; D remains ambiguous. Germline V gives CDR1 DFQATT, CDR2 SNEGSKA (reference sequence). This CDR3 comprises 10 residues. V lost 7 bases, J lost 8 bases, and 9 bases lay in between. The DNA for the CDR3 is TGCAGTGTTGCCGACTATGAGCAGTTCTTC. Protein: CSVADYEQFF.

The chain links TRBV2 to TRBJ2-3; 12 positions agree with TRBD2. This CDR3 is 16 amino acids long. The germline gives CDR1 SNHLY, CDR2 FYNNEI. Losses at the gene ends were 4 bases for V and 4 bases for J; bases not matched to a gene: 6. CDR3 loop: CASSGLAGGFADTQYF. The CDR3, as DNA: TGTGCCAGCAGTGGGCTAGCGGGAGGGTTCGCAGATACGCAGTATTTT.

The chain joins TRBV7-2 to TRBJ2-7; D call uncertain. V was trimmed by 2 bases and J by 0 bases, leaving 5 bases between them. The CDR3 length is 13 residues. Germline V gives CDR1 SGHTA, CDR2 FQGNSA. The CDR3 DNA is TGTGCCAGCAGCTTACCGGTCTCCTACGAGCAGTACTTC. It yields the protein CASSLPVSYEQYF.

This chain joins TRBV7-8 and TRBJ2-2; TRBD1 aligns across 8 bases. From germline, CDR1 is SGHVS and CDR2 FQNEAQ. This CDR3 is built from 16 residues. Germline trimming cut 2 bases from V and 4 bases from J; bases unmatched to any gene: 6. The CDR3 is CASSLITGGSTGELFF. The CDR3 coding sequence is TGTGCCAGCAGCTTAATCACAGGGGGTTCCACCGGGGAGCTGTTTTTT.

The chain combines TRBV10-2 with TRBJ2-7; 11 nucleotides align to TRBD2. Germline CDR1 reads WSHSY; CDR2 reads SAAADI. V was clipped by 5 bases and J by 4 bases; unmatched bases: 7. This CDR3 comprises 15 residues. The chain's CDR3 is CASSRASGGLYEQYF. The CDR3, as DNA: TGCGCCAGCAGTCGGGCTAGCGGGGGGCTATACGAGCAGTACTTC.